This TCR beta chain was captured by sequencing in a study of T-cell memory formation after mild COVID-19. Study-level information: The two donors had largely donor-specific TCR clusters.

The CDR3 has 15 amino acids. Germline loops: CDR1 SNHLY, CDR2 FYNNEI. V lost 8 bases, J lost 0 bases, and 6 bases stayed unmatched. The table lists this clonotype with a few counts. Its antigen is currently unknown. Study-level findings and limits: Clones shrinking between day 15 and 85 showed a balanced CD4/CD8 split, and those that grew later tilted toward CD4+. Clones that contracted clustered mainly in CM and EM if CD4+ and in EMRA if CD8+.

TCRdb recomputed calls from the 5' RACE reads with MiXCR, one row per CDR3 protein. In the table there are around 440,000 distinct CDR3 sequences, roughly 18% of which are singletons. This rearrangement joins TRBV2 to TRBJ2-2; 7 nucleotides agree with TRBD1. Sequenced: PBMCs or a T cell subset sorted from them (not recorded which). This clonotype was sampled from an adult woman who had mild COVID-19 (a few samples of this study predate the infection). Cell type and time point are not known. The DNA for the CDR3 is TGTGCCAGCCTTCGGGACAGATCGAACACCGGGGAGCTGTTTTTT. Translated, it gives CASLRDRSNTGELFF.